Below are 29 T cell receptor beta chains sequenced from a single sample in a study of somatic mutations in cytotoxic T cells in rheumatoid arthritis. Assay used: immunoSEQ multiplex PCR; TCRdb lists only in-frame clones, some missing. The sample contains under 20,000 clones, about 81% of which appear only once. The sample comprised CD8+ T cells sorted from blood. The source of these receptors is an adult with rheumatoid arthritis.

The rearrangement joins TRBV28 to TRBJ1-6; D is unresolved. The V gene lost 6 bases and the J gene lost 3 bases, with 9 bases spanning the gap. This CDR3 region has 14 residues. In germline, CDR1 is MDHEN, CDR2 SYDVKM. The CDR3 sequence: CASRPQSYNSPLHF. The CDR3, as DNA: TGTGCCAGCAGACCTCAGAGCTATAATTCACCCCTCCACTTT.

The chain recombines TRBV7-9 with TRBJ2-7; D is possibly TRBD1 (6 bases). The germline V gene encodes CDR1 SEHNR and CDR2 FQNEAQ (reference sequence). This CDR3 region has 15 residues. Trimming removed 1 base at V and 9 bases at J, with 19 bases between. CDR3 sequence reads: CASSLVGQGQGGQYF. The CDR3 nucleotides are TGTGCCAGCAGCTTAGTTGGGCAGGGGCAAGGGGGGCAGTACTTC.

The rearrangement links TRBV4-1 to TRBJ2-7; a possible D gene is TRBD1 (6 bases). The germline gives CDR1 MGHRA, CDR2 YSYEKL. This CDR3 has 14 residues. V was clipped by 4 bases and J by 3 bases, with 13 bases between them. For the CDR3, the DNA is TGCGCCAGCAGCCCCACAGAGGGGGTCTACGAGCAGTACTTC. It specifies CASSPTEGVYEQYF.

V gene TRBV13 combines with J gene TRBJ2-5; 7 bases line up with TRBD2. The V gene's germline CDR1 is PRHDT and CDR2 FYEKMQ (reference sequence). This CDR3 comprises 13 residues. After removal of 4 bases from V and 5 bases from J, the junction contained 4 bases not matched to a gene. The CDR3 loop reads CASSSLGGETQYF. DNA of the CDR3: TGTGCCAGCAGCTCACTCGGGGGGGAGACCCAGTACTTC. Drawing the rest from reference TRBV13 and TRBJ2-5, the complete variable domain is AAGVIQSPRHLIKEKRETATLKCYPIPRHDTVYWYQQGPGQDPQFLISFYEKMQSDKGSIPDRFSAQQFSDYHSELNMSSLELGDSALYFCASSSLGGETQYFGPGTRLLVL.

This clone showed up just a few times. The genes are TRBV9 and TRBJ2-7; the D gene could be TRBD1 or TRBD2 (6 bases each). Germline CDR1 reads SGDLS; CDR2 reads YYNGEE. V lost 3 bases and J lost 4, with 20 bases in between. The CDR3 totals 16 residues. The CDR3 coding sequence is TGTGCCAGCAGCGGAGACATGGGGGGCGAGGGGTACGAGCAGTACTTC. Protein: CASSGDMGGEGYEQYF.

This clone was observed a handful of times. The CDR3 here is CASSFTLDRINSPLHF. CDR3 coding DNA: TGTGCCAGCAGCTTCACTTTGGACAGGATAAATTCACCCCTCCACTTT. The chain is built from TRBV7-8 and TRBJ1-6; TRBD1 aligns across 7 bases. Per germline, CDR1 SGHVS and CDR2 FQNEAQ. J lost 7 bases, V lost 3 bases, and 9 bases had no gene match. This CDR3 region has 16 residues.

V and J are TRBV5-4 and TRBJ1-5, with no clear D. Trimming took off 4 bases at V and 4 bases at J, with 9 bases between the two ends. The CDR3 spans 13 residues. The germline CDR1 and CDR2 sequences are SGHNT and YYREEE (reference sequence). The DNA for the CDR3 is TGTGCCAGCAGCCCGGGAGGGAATCAGCCCCAGCATTTT. Amino acid sequence: CASSPGGNQPQHF.

The V gene is TRBV2, the J gene TRBJ2-7; the D gene is possibly TRBD2 (5 bases). This CDR3 comprises 15 residues. V lost 6 bases and J 2 bases, leaving 17 bases between the germline ends. Germline-derived CDR1 and CDR2 are SNHLY and FYNNEI. CDR3 nucleotide sequence: TGTGCCAGCAGAATAACTAGTAATCCCCCCTACGAGCAGTACTTC. Protein: CASRITSNPPYEQYF. Supplemented by reference TRBV2 and TRBJ2-7, the full variable domain reads EPEVTQTPSHQVTQMGQEVILRCVPISNHLYFYWYRQILGQKVEFLVSFYNNEISEKSEIFDDQFSVERPDGSNFTLKIRSTKLEDSAMYFCASRITSNPPYEQYFGPGTRLTVT.

A few counts support this clone. V is TRBV19 and J is TRBJ1-2; possible D gene TRBD1, 5 bases. CDR3 length: 13 amino acids. The germline V gene encodes CDR1 LNHDA and CDR2 SQIVND (reference sequence). The V and J ends lost 5 bases and 5 bases respectively, with 12 bases between them. CDR3 amino acids: CASSWSGTYGYTF. Written as DNA, the CDR3 is TGTGCCAGTAGTTGGTCGGGGACGTATGGCTACACCTTC. Complete variable domain (other parts from reference TRBV19 and TRBJ1-2): DGGITQSPKYLFRKEGQNVTLSCEQNLNHDAMYWYRQDPGQGLRLIYYSQIVNDFQKGDIAEGYSVSREKKESFPLTVTSAQKNPTAFYLCASSWSGTYGYTFGSGTRLTVV.

The chain has TRBV7-9 and TRBJ2-1; 9 nucleotides align to TRBD2. This CDR3 region has 15 residues. The V segment lost 2 bases and the J segment 8 bases; nucleotides outside the gene matches: 7. Germline assignment: CDR1 SEHNR and CDR2 FQNEAQ (reference sequence). The chain's CDR3 is CASSLFGGRAYEQFF. The CDR3 region has the DNA TGTGCCAGCAGCTTATTCGGCGGGAGGGCCTATGAGCAGTTCTTC. The full variable domain, with the rest looked up from reference TRBV7-9 and TRBJ2-1, is DTGVSQNPRHKITKRGQNVTFRCDPISEHNRLYWYRQTLGQGPEFLTYFQNEAQLEKSRLLSDRFSAERPKGSFSTLEIQRTEQGDSAMYLCASSLFGGRAYEQFFGPGTRLTVL.

The chain joins TRBV5-1 to TRBJ1-1, with TRBD1 matching 9 bases. The CDR3 loop spans 15 amino acids. With 3 bases clipped from V and 8 bases from J, the junction kept 11 bases outside the gene matches. Germline assignment: CDR1 SGHRS and CDR2 YFSETQ. The CDR3 loop reads CASSSPRDRVSEAFF. Here the CDR3 DNA reads TGCGCCAGCAGCTCCCCCCGGGACAGGGTCTCGGAAGCTTTCTTT.

The chain recombines TRBV5-1 with TRBJ2-5, with D unclear. Germline V gives CDR1 SGHRS, CDR2 YFSETQ. Trimming cost V 4 bases and J 5 bases, with 9 bases left between them. This CDR3 has 12 residues. In DNA, the CDR3 is TGCGCCAGCAGCCCCCTCGGGGAGACCCAGTACTTC. It codes for CASSPLGETQYF.

V gene TRBV12-5 combines with J gene TRBJ1-1; unclear D gene. Trimming stripped 5 bases from V and 5 bases from J, with 12 bases between. The CDR3 is 13 residues long. Germline assignment: CDR1 LGHNT and CDR2 FRNRAP. The CDR3 loop reads CASGPKLRTEAFF. The CDR3 DNA follows: TGTGCTAGTGGTCCAAAGCTGAGGACTGAAGCTTTCTTT.

The CDR3 is CASSQDWTSGNEQFF. CDR3 DNA: TGCGCCAGCAGCCAGGATTGGACTAGCGGGAATGAGCAGTTCTTC. V is TRBV4-1 and J is TRBJ2-1; TRBD2 matches at 11 bases. Unmatched junction bases numbered 5, after V lost 3 bases and J lost 7 bases. The CDR3 sequence is 15 residues long. Germline V CDR1 and CDR2: MGHRA, YSYEKL.

This clone was seen a handful of times. This chain links TRBV19 with TRBJ1-2, with D perhaps matching TRBD1 (5 bases). The V gene lost 0 bases and the J gene lost 2 bases, with 10 bases spanning the gap. This CDR3 has 15 amino acids. CDR1 and CDR2 from the germline V gene are LNHDA and SQIVND (reference sequence). DNA of the CDR3: TGTGCCAGTAGTATAGATCCTGCAGGGAACTATGGCTACACCTTC. This translates into CASSIDPAGNYGYTF.

The chain is built from TRBV5-4 and TRBJ2-5; D unresolved. The V gene's germline CDR1 is SGHNT and CDR2 YYREEE (reference sequence). The CDR3 has 16 amino acids. The germline V and J ends were trimmed by 0 bases and 3 bases, with 15 bases remaining between them. Here the CDR3 DNA reads TGTGCCAGCAGCTTGGATTCATGGGGATTGAAAGAGACCCAGTACTTC. This gives the protein CASSLDSWGLKETQYF.

The rearrangement joins TRBV7-6 to TRBJ1-1; D ambiguous. This CDR3 is built from 13 residues. The germline CDR1 and CDR2 sequences are SGHVS and FNYEAQ. Trimming removed 1 base from V and 6 bases from J, with 9 bases in between. CDR3 nucleotide sequence: TGTGCCAGCAGCTTAGGGGGTCAGGCTGAAGCTTTCTTT. Translating it yields CASSLGGQAEAFF.

This clone was detected a few times. V gene TRBV27 combines with J gene TRBJ2-7, with 8 bases that match TRBD2. V lost 5 bases to trimming and J lost 7 bases; unmatched junction nucleotides: 10. This CDR3 is built from 14 residues. Per the germline V gene, CDR1 is MNHEY and CDR2 is SMNVEV (reference sequence). The CDR3: CASSLSGSGWEQYF. The CDR3 DNA reads TGTGCCAGCAGTCTCAGCGGGAGTGGATGGGAGCAGTACTTC.

The chain employs TRBV30 and TRBJ1-5; TRBD1 matches at 11 bases. Germline loops: CDR1 GTSNPN, CDR2 SVGIG (reference sequence). The length of the CDR3 is 12 residues. V lost 5 bases and J lost 7; bases outside the gene matches: 1. The CDR3: CAWGTGGQPQHF. CDR3 nucleotides: TGTGCCTGGGGGACAGGGGGACAGCCCCAGCATTTT.

The chain is built from TRBV7-3 and TRBJ2-7; 9 bases match TRBD2. Germline V gene data show CDR1 as SGHTA and CDR2 as FQGTGA. J was trimmed by 4 bases and V by 3 bases; bases with no gene match: 4. The CDR3 covers 14 residues. CDR3 sequence (DNA): TGTGCCAGCAGCTTCGCGGGAGGGCCTTACGAGCAGTACTTC. As protein: CASSFAGGPYEQYF.

This clone was detected only a few times. This chain connects TRBV4-2 to TRBJ2-7; 10 positions agree with TRBD2. CDR1 and CDR2 (germline): LGHNA, YNFKEQ. V shed 1 base and J 3 bases; nucleotides not matched to a gene: 6. The CDR3 consists of 16 residues. The CDR3 DNA sequence: TGTGCCAGCAGCCAAGCCCTGGCTAGCGGGAGCTACGAGCAGTACTTC. The encoded protein is CASSQALASGSYEQYF.

The V gene is TRBV5-6, the J gene TRBJ2-3, with a weak D call TRBD1 (6 bases). The CDR3 sequence is 15 residues long. Per the germline V gene, CDR1 is SGHDT and CDR2 is YYEEEE. The ends were cut back, 0 bases at V and 2 bases at J, with 10 bases in the middle. CDR3 protein: CASSLGGRFTDTQYF. CDR3 coding DNA: TGTGCCAGCAGCTTGGGGGGGCGATTCACAGATACGCAGTATTTT. The full variable domain, completed using reference TRBV5-6 and TRBJ2-3, is DAGVTQSPTHLIKTRGQQVTLRCSPKSGHDTVSWYQQALGQGPQFIFQYYEEEERQRGNFPDRFSGHQFPNYSSELNVNALLLGDSALYLCASSLGGRFTDTQYFGPGTRLTVL.

This clone showed up just a few times. This chain uses TRBV4-1 with TRBJ2-7; 10 nucleotides align to TRBD2. The length of the CDR3 is 18 residues. The V gene's germline CDR1 is MGHRA and CDR2 YSYEKL. The junction had 12 bases not matched to a gene; V was cut back by 0 bases and J by 4 bases. CDR3 nucleotides: TGCGCCAGCAGCCAAGAGTCCGTGGCAGCGGGGGGGCTTTACGAGCAGTACTTC. Protein: CASSQESVAAGGLYEQYF.

This clone was found once. The genes are TRBV5-1 and TRBJ2-5, with D possibly matching TRBD2 (7 bases). The CDR3 extends over 15 amino acids. V lost 5 bases and J lost 5, with 19 bases in between. Germline V gene data show CDR1 as SGHRS and CDR2 as YFSETQ. The CDR3 here is CASRARGGRRETQYF. The CDR3 coding sequence is TGCGCCAGCAGGGCTCGCGGGGGCCGCCGGGAGACCCAGTACTTC.

The V call is TRBV29-1, the J call TRBJ1-2; 10 bases match TRBD1. V gave up 7 bases and J gave up 7 bases; unmatched junction bases: 6. CDR3 length equals 12 residues. Per the germline V gene, CDR1 is SQVTM and CDR2 is ANQGSEA. DNA for the CDR3: TGCAGCGCCCCAGGACAGGGGGTTGGCTACACCTTC. The encoded protein is CSAPGQGVGYTF.

This clone was counted a few times. The chain is built from TRBV29-1 and TRBJ1-1, with D unclear. Germline loops: CDR1 SQVTM, CDR2 ANQGSEA. CDR3 length: 12 amino acids. V lost 4 bases and J 6 bases, leaving 12 bases between the germline ends. The CDR3 reads CSVAEGGPEAFF. The CDR3 coding sequence is TGCAGCGTTGCTGAGGGTGGACCTGAAGCTTTCTTT.

The J gene is TRBJ2-1, the V gene TRBV6-6; perhaps TRBD1 as D (5 bases). With 6 bases removed from V and 8 bases from J, the gap between germline ends came to 11 bases. Germline CDR1 is MNHNY and CDR2 is SVGAGI (reference sequence). The CDR3 is 12 residues long. The CDR3 DNA reads as TGTGCCAGCAGGCCCGACAGTTATGAGCAGTTCTTC. It encodes CASRPDSYEQFF.

The J gene is TRBJ2-3, the V gene TRBV29-1; weak D call: TRBD1 (6 bases). The CDR3 runs to 16 residues. V dropped 4 bases and J dropped 5 bases, with 22 bases sitting between them. From germline, CDR1 is SQVTM and CDR2 ANQGSEA. The DNA of the CDR3 is TGCAGCGTTGTGTTCCCCGGGACAAGGCTAATAGATACGCAGTATTTT. Its translation: CSVVFPGTRLIDTQYF.

J is TRBJ2-1 and V is TRBV4-1; D is tentatively TRBD1 or TRBD2 (5 bases each). The length of the CDR3 is 12 residues. Trimming took off 0 bases at V and 14 bases at J, with 11 bases between the two ends. Looked up from germline, CDR1 is MGHRA and CDR2 is YSYEKL. The CDR3 protein is CASSQEWRGEFF. In DNA form, the CDR3 reads TGCGCCAGCAGCCAAGAGTGGCGAGGGGAGTTCTTC.